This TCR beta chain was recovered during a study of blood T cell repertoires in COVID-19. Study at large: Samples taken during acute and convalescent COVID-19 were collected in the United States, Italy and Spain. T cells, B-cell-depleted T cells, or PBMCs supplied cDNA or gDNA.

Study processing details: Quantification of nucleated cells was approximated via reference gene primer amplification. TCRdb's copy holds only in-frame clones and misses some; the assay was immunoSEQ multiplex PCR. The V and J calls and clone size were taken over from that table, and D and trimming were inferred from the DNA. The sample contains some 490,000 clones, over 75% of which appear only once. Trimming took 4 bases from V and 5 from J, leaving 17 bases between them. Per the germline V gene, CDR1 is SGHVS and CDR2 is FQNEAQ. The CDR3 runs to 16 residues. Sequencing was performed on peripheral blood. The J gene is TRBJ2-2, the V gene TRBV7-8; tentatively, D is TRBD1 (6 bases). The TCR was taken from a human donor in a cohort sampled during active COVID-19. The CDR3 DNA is TGTGCCAGCAGCTCCCAACAGGGTAGAATGACCGGGGAGCTGTTTTTT. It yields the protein CASSSQQGRMTGELFF.